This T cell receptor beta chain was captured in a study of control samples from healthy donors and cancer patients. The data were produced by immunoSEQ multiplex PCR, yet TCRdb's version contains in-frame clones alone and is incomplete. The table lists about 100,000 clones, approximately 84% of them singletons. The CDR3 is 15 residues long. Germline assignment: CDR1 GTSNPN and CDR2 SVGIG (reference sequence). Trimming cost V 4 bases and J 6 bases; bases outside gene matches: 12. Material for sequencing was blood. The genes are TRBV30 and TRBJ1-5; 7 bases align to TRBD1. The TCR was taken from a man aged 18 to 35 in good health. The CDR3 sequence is CAWNRGGLGSQPQHF. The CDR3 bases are TGTGCCTGGAACAGGGGCGGGTTGGGGTCTCAGCCCCAGCATTTT. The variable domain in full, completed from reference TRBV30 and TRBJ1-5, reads SQTIHQWPATLVQPVGSPLSLECTVEGTSNPNLYWYRQAAGRGLQLLFYSVGIGQISSEVPQNLSASRPQDRQFILSSKKLLLSDSGFYLCAWNRGGLGSQPQHFGDGTRLSIL.